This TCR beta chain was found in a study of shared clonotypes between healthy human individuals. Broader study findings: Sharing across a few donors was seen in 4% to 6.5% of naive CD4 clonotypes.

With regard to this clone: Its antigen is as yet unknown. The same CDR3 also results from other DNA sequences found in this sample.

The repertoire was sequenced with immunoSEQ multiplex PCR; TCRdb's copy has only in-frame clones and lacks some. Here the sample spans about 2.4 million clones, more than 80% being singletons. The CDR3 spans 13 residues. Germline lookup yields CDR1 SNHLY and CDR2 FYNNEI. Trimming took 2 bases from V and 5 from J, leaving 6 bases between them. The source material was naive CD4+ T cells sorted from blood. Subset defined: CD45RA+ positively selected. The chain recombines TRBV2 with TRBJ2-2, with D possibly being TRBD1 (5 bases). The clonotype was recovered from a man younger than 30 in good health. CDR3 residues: CASSEQGTGELFF. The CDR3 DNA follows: TGTGCCAGCAGTGAACAGGGAACCGGGGAGCTGTTTTTT.